This T cell receptor (beta chain) was captured by sequencing in a study of vaccination effects on CD4 cells after COVID-19. General study points: Cross-reactivity with common cold coronaviruses was shown by only 1 of 255 vaccine-induced clones in healthy vaccinees.

Produced via immunoSEQ multiplex PCR; TCRdb's table is partial and in-frame only. The sample includes under 80,000 clones, roughly 72% of them seen just once. This CDR3 region has 13 residues. In germline, CDR1 is ENHRY, CDR2 SYGVKD. Unmatched junction bases numbered 0, after V lost 2 bases and J lost 3 bases. Viral peptide pools were used in the ViraFEST assay to expand antigen-specific CD4+ T cells, and sequencing came afterward. Researchers isolated CD4+ T cells once approximately ten days of culture had elapsed. Each participant was administered two doses of either the BNT162b2 or the mRNA-1273 vaccine. About this clone itself: No antigen is known for it.

The J gene is TRBJ1-2, the V gene TRBV10-3; 7 bases are a match to TRBD1. This clonotype was sampled from a human donor who received a COVID-19 vaccine. The sequences come from CD4+ T cells from PBMCs cultured with HCoV-229E spike peptides, collected after COVID-19 vaccination. CDR3 coding DNA: TGTGCCATCAGTGAGGGACAGGACTATGGCTACACCTTC. It encodes CAISEGQDYGYTF.